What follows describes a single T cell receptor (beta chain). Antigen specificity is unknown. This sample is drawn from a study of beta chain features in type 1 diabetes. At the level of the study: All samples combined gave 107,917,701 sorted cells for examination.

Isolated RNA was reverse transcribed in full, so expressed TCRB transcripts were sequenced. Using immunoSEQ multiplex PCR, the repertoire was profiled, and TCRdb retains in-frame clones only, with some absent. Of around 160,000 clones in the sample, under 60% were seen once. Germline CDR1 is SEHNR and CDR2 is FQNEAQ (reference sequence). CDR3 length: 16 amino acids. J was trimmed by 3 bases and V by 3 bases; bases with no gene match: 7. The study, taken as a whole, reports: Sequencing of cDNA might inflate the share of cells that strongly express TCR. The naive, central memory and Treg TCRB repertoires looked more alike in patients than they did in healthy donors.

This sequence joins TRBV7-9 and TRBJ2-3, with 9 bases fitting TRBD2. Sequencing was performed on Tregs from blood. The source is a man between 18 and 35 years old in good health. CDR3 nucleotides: TGTGCCAGCAGCTTTTTAGCGGGAGTTAGAACAGATACGCAGTATTTT. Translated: CASSFLAGVRTDTQYF.